Below are 13 T cell receptor beta chains sequenced from a single sample in a study of T cells in tuberculosis listed by TCRdb under 2018. The library was built by means of the immunoSEQ multiplex PCR assay. The table comes from immuneACCESS by way of TCRdb, which keeps in-frame sequences with V and J called. Part of the clones is missing from these tables; in studies checked, under half for an unresolved V gene and the rest for unknown reasons. The sample has about 49,000 clones on record, roughly 96% of them singletons. Of the sample, more than 1.4% is held by the ten largest clones. The time point label on this specimen signifies: new active TB diagnosis, blood taken before or within 7 days of starting treatment. The input for sequencing was PBMCs, taken at tuberculosis diagnosis. The source is an adult with tuberculosis.

The chain recombines TRBV5-4 with TRBJ2-1; D not resolved. The CDR3 sequence is 14 residues long. The V end lost 2 bases, the J end lost 6 bases, and 12 bases lay between the germline ends. Germline V lookup: CDR1 SGHNT, CDR2 YYREEE (reference sequence). The CDR3 region has the DNA TGTGCCAGCAGCTTTACCGGTAGTAGCAATGAGCAGTTCTTC. Translated, it gives CASSFTGSSNEQFF.

The J gene is TRBJ2-1, the V gene TRBV6-6; 9 bases line up with TRBD2. V shed 6 bases, J shed 2 bases, and the junction held 8 bases outside the gene matches. This CDR3 is 16 amino acids long. Germline loops: CDR1 MNHNY, CDR2 SVGAGI (reference sequence). DNA of the CDR3: TGTGCCAGCAGGCCCCTAGCGGGATGGGCCTACAATGAGCAGTTCTTC. Protein product: CASRPLAGWAYNEQFF.

The genes are TRBV25-1 and TRBJ2-7, with 7 bases matching TRBD2. CDR3 length: 14 residues. V trimming: 7 bases; J trimming: 3 bases; junction bases outside the gene matches: 9. CDR1 is MGHDK, CDR2 SYGVNS, per germline. The CDR3 loop reads CASKSGGSLYEQYF. DNA for the CDR3: TGTGCCAGCAAGTCGGGCGGGAGCCTCTACGAGCAGTACTTC.

The chain couples TRBV6-6 to TRBJ2-7, with 9 bases aligning to TRBD2. Germline assignment: CDR1 MNHNY and CDR2 SVGAGI (reference sequence). CDR3 length equals 16 residues. The V segment lost 7 bases and the J segment 0 bases; nucleotides outside the gene matches: 10. CDR3 in amino acids: CASKTRLADSSYEQYF. DNA for the CDR3: TGTGCCAGCAAGACGAGACTAGCGGATAGCTCCTACGAGCAGTACTTC.

J is TRBJ2-5 and V is TRBV15, with D possibly being TRBD2 (7 bases). Between the trimmed V and J ends, which lost 8 bases and 5 bases, there was a span of 15 bases. Germline V gene data show CDR1 as LNHNV and CDR2 as YYDKDF (reference sequence). This CDR3 region has 13 residues. The CDR3 DNA reads TGTGCCACCGGGGGGGGCCCCCGCGAGACCCAGTACTTC. As protein: CATGGGPRETQYF.

This clone appeared a single time. This sequence joins TRBV11-2 and TRBJ2-2; tentatively, D is TRBD2 (5 bases). This CDR3 is 17 amino acids long. Per the germline V gene, CDR1 is SGHAT and CDR2 is FQNNGV. V was clipped by 1 base and J by 6 bases, with 18 bases between them. CDR3 nucleotides: TGTGCCAGCAGCTTAGTTGGGTCTAGCCCGAGGGCCGGGGAGCTGTTTTTT. This sequence encodes CASSLVGSSPRAGELFF.

In this sample, this clone turned up once. The V gene is TRBV27, the J gene TRBJ2-5; TRBD2 matches at 13 bases. V dropped 7 bases and J dropped 3; count of bases not matched to a gene: 5. This CDR3 is 15 amino acids long. Looked up from germline, CDR1 is MNHEY and CDR2 is SMNVEV (reference sequence). The CDR3 bases are TGTGCCAGCACCTCCGGACTAGCGGGAGAAGAGACCCAGTACTTC. The encoded protein is CASTSGLAGEETQYF.

The chain carries TRBV7-9 and TRBJ2-7; D possibly corresponds to TRBD2 (5 bases). Germline assignment: CDR1 SEHNR and CDR2 FQNEAQ (reference sequence). The length of the CDR3 is 14 residues. Between the trimmed V and J ends, which lost 4 bases and 3 bases, there was a span of 13 bases. The CDR3 is CASSYRESDYEQYF. The DNA of the CDR3 is TGTGCCAGCAGCTATAGGGAGTCTGACTACGAGCAGTACTTC.

The CDR3 DNA sequence: TGTGCCAGCAGCTTGGCCGGCAGGGCCGAGCAGTACTTC. Translating it yields CASSLAGRAEQYF. The chain joins TRBV5-6 to TRBJ2-7; TRBD1 is a possible D gene (5 bases). Germline V lookup: CDR1 SGHDT, CDR2 YYEEEE. Deletions cut 0 bases from V and 6 bases from J, with 10 bases between. The CDR3 is made up of 13 amino acids. Based on the CDR3 plus reference TRBV5-6 and TRBJ2-7, the full variable domain is DAGVTQSPTHLIKTRGQQVTLRCSPKSGHDTVSWYQQALGQGPQFIFQYYEEEERQRGNFPDRFSGHQFPNYSSELNVNALLLGDSALYLCASSLAGRAEQYFGPGTRLTVT.

This clone was counted a single time. The chain employs TRBV19 and TRBJ2-3, with D tentatively TRBD2 (6 bases). Per germline, CDR1 LNHDA and CDR2 SQIVND (reference sequence). There are 14 residues in the CDR3. V was cut by 5 bases and J by 4 bases, with 13 bases left in between. As DNA, the CDR3 is TGTGCCAGTAGTGTAGCATCGGGGGCAGATACGCAGTATTTT. This translates into CASSVASGADTQYF.

The chain couples TRBV13 to TRBJ1-3, with D tentatively TRBD1 (5 bases). The germline CDR1 and CDR2 sequences are PRHDT and FYEKMQ (reference sequence). V was clipped by 0 bases and J by 0 bases, with 9 bases between them. The CDR3 is 16 residues long. CDR3 loop: CASSLGTEDSGNTIYF. The CDR3, as DNA: TGTGCCAGCAGCTTAGGGACAGAAGACTCTGGAAACACCATATATTTT.

The V call is TRBV6-5, the J call TRBJ2-7; 9 bases are shared with TRBD2. The CDR3 is made up of 14 amino acids. Germline CDR1 reads MNHEY; CDR2 reads SVGAGI. J lost 4 bases, V lost 6 bases, and 7 bases had no gene match. The CDR3: CASRTAGGGYEQYF. DNA for the CDR3: TGTGCCAGCAGAACCGCGGGAGGGGGGTACGAGCAGTACTTC.

A single count supports this clone. The chain uses TRBV9 and TRBJ2-3, with 9 bases that match TRBD2. The CDR3 extends over 15 amino acids. Germline V gene data show CDR1 as SGDLS and CDR2 as YYNGEE. Trimming took 4 bases from V and 4 from J; bases not matched to a gene: 7. CDR3 protein: CASSPVAGAPDTQYF. CDR3 DNA: TGTGCCAGCAGCCCTGTAGCGGGAGCCCCAGATACGCAGTATTTT.